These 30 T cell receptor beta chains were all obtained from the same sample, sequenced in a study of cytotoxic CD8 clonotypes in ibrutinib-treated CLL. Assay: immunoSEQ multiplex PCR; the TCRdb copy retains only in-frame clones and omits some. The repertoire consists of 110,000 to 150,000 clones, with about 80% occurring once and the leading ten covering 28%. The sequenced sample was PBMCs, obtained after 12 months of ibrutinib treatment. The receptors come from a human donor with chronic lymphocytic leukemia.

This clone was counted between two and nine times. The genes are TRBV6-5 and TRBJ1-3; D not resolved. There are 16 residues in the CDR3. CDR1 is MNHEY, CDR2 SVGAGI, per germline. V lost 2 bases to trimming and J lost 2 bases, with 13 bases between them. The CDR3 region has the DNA TGTGCCAGCAGTTACAGTGTCTTGGCAGCTGGAAACACCATATATTTT. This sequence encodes CASSYSVLAAGNTIYF.

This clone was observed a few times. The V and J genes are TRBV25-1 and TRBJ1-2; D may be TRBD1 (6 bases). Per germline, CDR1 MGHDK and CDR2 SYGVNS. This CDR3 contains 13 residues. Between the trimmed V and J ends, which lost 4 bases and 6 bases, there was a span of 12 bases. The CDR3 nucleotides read TGTGCCAGCAGTGGCAGGGGTTCGGATGGCTACACCTTC. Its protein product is CASSGRGSDGYTF.

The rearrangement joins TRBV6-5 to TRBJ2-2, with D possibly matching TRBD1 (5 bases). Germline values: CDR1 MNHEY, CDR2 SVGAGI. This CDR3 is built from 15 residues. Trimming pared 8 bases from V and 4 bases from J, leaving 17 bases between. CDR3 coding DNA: TGTGCCAGCTCCCGCTCTGGGGCCGGCACCGGGGAGCTGTTTTTT. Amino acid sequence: CASSRSGAGTGELFF.

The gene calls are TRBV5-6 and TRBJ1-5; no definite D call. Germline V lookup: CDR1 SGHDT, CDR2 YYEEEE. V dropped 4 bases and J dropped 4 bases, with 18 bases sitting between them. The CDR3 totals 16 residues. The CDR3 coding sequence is TGTGCCAGCAGCACGGCCGGATGGGCCCAGAATCAGCCCCAGCATTTT. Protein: CASSTAGWAQNQPQHF.

The CDR3 sequence: CASSLVASGGYSGELFF. The CDR3 nucleotides read TGTGCCAGCAGCTTGGTAGCTAGCGGGGGGTACTCAGGGGAGCTGTTTTTT. V is TRBV7-2 and J is TRBJ2-2, with 11 bases that match TRBD2. Germline CDR1 and CDR2: SGHTA and FQGNSA. The CDR3 length is 17 residues. With V trimmed by 3 bases and J by 8 bases, 11 bases remained unmatched.

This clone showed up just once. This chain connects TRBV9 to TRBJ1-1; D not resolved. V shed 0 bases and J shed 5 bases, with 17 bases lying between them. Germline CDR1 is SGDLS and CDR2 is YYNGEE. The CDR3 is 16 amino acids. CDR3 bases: TGTGCCAGCAGCGTAGGAGTTGATGGGGTTTGGACTGAAGCTTTCTTT. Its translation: CASSVGVDGVWTEAFF.

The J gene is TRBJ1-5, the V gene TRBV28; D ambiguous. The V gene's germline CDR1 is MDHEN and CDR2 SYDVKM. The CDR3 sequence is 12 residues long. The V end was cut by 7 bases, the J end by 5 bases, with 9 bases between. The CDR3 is CASTSPDQPQHF. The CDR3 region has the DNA TGTGCCAGCACCAGCCCAGATCAGCCCCAGCATTTT.

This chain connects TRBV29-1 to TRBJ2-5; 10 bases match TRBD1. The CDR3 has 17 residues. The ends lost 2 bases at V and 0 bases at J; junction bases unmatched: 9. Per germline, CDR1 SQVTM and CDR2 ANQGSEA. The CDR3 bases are TGCAGCGTTGAAATAGGGACAGGGGCCTGGTACCAAGAGACCCAGTACTTC. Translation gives CSVEIGTGAWYQETQYF. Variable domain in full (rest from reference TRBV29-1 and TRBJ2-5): SAVISQKPSRDICQRGTSLTIQCQVDSQVTMMFWYRQQPGQSLTLIATANQGSEATYESGFVIDKFPISRPNLTFSTLTVSNMSPEDSSIYLCSVEIGTGAWYQETQYFGPGTRLLVL.

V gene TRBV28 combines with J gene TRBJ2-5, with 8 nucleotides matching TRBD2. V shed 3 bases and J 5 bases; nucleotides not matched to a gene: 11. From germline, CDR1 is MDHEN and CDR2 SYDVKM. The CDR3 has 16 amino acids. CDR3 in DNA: TGTGCCAGCAGTTTTTTCGCGGGAGGCCGAGGGGAGACCCAGTACTTC. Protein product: CASSFFAGGRGETQYF.

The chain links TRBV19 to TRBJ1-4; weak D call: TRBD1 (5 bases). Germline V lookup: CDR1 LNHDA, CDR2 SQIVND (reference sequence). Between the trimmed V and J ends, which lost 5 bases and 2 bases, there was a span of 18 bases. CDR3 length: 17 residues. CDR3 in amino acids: CASSQYFSGPTNEKLFF. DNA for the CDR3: TGTGCCAGTAGTCAATACTTCTCGGGGCCCACTAATGAAAAACTGTTTTTT.

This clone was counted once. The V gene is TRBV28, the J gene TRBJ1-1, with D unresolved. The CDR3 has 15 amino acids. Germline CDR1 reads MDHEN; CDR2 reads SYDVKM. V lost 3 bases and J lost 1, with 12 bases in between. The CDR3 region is CASSLPHRENTEAFF. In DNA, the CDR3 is TGTGCCAGCAGTTTGCCACACCGGGAGAACACTGAAGCTTTCTTT.

CDR3 in amino acids: CASVGQANTGELFF. The CDR3 bases are TGTGCCAGCGTAGGACAGGCTAACACCGGGGAGCTGTTTTTT. The chain uses TRBV25-1 and TRBJ2-2, with 7 bases lining up with TRBD1. V trimming: 8 bases; J trimming: 2 bases; junction bases outside the gene matches: 5. CDR3 length: 14 amino acids. From germline, CDR1 is MGHDK and CDR2 SYGVNS.

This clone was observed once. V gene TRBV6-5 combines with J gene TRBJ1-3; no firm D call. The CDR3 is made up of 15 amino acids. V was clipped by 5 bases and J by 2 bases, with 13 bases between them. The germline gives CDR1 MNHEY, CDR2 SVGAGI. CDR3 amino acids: CASSPTGDPGNTIYF. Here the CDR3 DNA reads TGTGCCAGCAGTCCCACCGGGGATCCTGGAAACACCATATATTTT.

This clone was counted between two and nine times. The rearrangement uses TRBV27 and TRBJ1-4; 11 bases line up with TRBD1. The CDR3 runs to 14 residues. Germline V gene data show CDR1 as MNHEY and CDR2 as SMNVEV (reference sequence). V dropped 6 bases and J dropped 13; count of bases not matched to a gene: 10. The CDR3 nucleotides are TGTGCCAGCAGGACTGGACAGGGGGCGCAAACACTGTTTTTT. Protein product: CASRTGQGAQTLFF.

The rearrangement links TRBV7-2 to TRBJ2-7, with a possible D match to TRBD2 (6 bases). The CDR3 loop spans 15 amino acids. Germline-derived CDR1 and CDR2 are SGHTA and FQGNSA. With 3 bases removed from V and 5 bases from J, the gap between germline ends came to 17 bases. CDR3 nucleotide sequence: TGTGCCAGCAGCTTCGGAGGGCTTCCGGGCGACGAGCAGTACTTC. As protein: CASSFGGLPGDEQYF.

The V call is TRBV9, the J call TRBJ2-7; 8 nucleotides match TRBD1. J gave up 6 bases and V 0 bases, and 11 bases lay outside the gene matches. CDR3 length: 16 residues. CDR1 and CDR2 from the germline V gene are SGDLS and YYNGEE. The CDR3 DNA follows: TGTGCCAGCAGCGTAGCTGACAGGGGAGGAAGGGCCGAGCAGTACTTC. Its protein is CASSVADRGGRAEQYF.

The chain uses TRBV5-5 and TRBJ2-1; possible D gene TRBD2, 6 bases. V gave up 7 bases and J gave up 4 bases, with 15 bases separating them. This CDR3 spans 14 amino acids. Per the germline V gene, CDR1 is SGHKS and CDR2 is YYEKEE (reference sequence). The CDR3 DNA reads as TGTGCCAGCTTGGGGGGAACTGCATACAATGAGCAGTTCTTC. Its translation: CASLGGTAYNEQFF.

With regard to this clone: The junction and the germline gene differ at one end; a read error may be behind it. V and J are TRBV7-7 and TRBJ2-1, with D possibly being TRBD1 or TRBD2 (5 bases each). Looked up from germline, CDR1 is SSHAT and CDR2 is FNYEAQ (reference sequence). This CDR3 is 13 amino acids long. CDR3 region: CASSSNGAGQQFF. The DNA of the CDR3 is TGTGCTAGCAGCTCGAACGGGGCGGGTCAGCAGTTCTTC.

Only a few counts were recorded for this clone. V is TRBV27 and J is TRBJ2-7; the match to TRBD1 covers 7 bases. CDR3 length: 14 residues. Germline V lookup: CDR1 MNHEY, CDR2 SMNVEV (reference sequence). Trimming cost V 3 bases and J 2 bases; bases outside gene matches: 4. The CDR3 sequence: CASSFGDSTYEQYF. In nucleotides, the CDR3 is TGTGCCAGCAGTTTCGGGGACAGTACCTACGAGCAGTACTTC.

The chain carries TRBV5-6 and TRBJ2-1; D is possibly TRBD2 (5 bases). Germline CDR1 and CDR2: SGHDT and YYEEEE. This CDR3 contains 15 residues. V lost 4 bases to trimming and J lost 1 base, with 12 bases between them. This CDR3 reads CASSLGLASYNEQFF. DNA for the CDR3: TGTGCCAGCAGCCTTGGCCTAGCATCCTACAATGAGCAGTTCTTC.

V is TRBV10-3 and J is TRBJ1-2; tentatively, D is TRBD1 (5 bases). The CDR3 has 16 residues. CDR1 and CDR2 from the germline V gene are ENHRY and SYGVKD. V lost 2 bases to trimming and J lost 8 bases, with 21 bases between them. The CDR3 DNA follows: TGTGCCATCAGTGAGGGACCAGGGAGGGGACTCGGCGGCTACACCTTC. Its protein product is CAISEGPGRGLGGYTF.

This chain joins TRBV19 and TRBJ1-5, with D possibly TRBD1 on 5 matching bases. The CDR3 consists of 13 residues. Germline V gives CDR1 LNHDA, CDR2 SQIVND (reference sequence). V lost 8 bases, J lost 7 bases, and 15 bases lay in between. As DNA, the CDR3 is TGTGCCAGTTCCCCCTCAGGGCCACAGCCCCAGCATTTT. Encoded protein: CASSPSGPQPQHF.

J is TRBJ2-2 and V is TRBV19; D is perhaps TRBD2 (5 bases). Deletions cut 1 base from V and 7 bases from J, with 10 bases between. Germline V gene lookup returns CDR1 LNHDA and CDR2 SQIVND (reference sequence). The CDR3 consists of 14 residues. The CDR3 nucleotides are TGTGCCAGTAGTATAGTAGTAGCGTACGGGGAGCTGTTTTTT. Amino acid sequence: CASSIVVAYGELFF. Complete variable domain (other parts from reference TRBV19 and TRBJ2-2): DGGITQSPKYLFRKEGQNVTLSCEQNLNHDAMYWYRQDPGQGLRLIYYSQIVNDFQKGDIAEGYSVSREKKESFPLTVTSAQKNPTAFYLCASSIVVAYGELFFGEGSRLTVL.

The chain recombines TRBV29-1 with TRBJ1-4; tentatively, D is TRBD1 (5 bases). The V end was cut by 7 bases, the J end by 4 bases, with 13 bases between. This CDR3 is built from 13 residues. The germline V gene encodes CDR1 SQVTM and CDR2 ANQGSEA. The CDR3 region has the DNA TGCAGCGCAAGACAGACATTTAATGAAAAACTGTTTTTT. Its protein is CSARQTFNEKLFF.

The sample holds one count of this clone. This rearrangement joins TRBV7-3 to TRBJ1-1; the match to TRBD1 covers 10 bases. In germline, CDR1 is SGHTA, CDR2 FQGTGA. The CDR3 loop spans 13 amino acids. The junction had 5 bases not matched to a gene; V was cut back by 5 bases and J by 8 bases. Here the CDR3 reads CASSLVGQGEAFF. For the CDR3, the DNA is TGTGCCAGCAGCCTAGTGGGACAGGGGGAAGCTTTCTTT.

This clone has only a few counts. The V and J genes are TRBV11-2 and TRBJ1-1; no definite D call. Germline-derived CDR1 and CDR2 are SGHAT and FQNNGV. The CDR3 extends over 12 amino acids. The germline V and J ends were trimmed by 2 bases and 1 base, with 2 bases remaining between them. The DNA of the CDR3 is TGTGCCAGCAGCTTAAGGAACACTGAAGCTTTCTTT. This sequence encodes CASSLRNTEAFF.

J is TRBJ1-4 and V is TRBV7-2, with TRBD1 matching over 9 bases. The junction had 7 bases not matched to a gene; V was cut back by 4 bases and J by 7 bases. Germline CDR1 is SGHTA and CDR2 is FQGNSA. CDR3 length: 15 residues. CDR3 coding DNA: TGTGCCAGCAGCTACAGGGGGCGCCTGGGTGAAAAACTGTTTTTT. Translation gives CASSYRGRLGEKLFF.

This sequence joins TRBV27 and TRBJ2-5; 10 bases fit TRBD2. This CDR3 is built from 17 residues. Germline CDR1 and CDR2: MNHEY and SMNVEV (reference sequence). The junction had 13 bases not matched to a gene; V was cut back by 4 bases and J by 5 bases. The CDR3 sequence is CASSSPRERGGLETQYF. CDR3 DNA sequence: TGTGCCAGCAGTTCTCCCAGGGAGCGGGGGGGCCTCGAGACCCAGTACTTC.

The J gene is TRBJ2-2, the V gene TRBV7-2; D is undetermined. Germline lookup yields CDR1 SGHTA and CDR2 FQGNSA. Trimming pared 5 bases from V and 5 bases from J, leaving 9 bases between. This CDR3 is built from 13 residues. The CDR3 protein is CASSAYWTGELFF. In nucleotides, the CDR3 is TGTGCCAGCAGCGCATACTGGACCGGGGAGCTGTTTTTT.

The CDR3 DNA sequence: TGCGCCAGCAGCAAGGGACAGGGAAGCTTCGAGGAAGCTTTCTTT. Translated: CASSKGQGSFEEAFF. This chain links TRBV5-1 with TRBJ1-1; 9 bases are shared with TRBD1. CDR1 SGHRS and CDR2 YFSETQ come from the germline V gene. With 4 bases clipped from V and 8 bases from J, the junction kept 12 bases outside the gene matches. The CDR3 is 15 amino acids. The full variable domain, completed using reference TRBV5-1 and TRBJ1-1, is KAGVTQTPRYLIKTRGQQVTLSCSPISGHRSVSWYQQTPGQGLQFLFEYFSETQRNKGNFPGRFSGRQFSNSRSEMNVSTLELGDSALYLCASSKGQGSFEEAFFGQGTRLTVV.